The sequence of this T cell receptor beta chain was determined in a study of blood T cells in healthy people across ages. General study points: Across the age range, TCR beta diversity per million T cells fell in a roughly linear way. Long-lived donors had more naive CD4+ cells and higher diversity than aged donors.

This clonotype was observed a few times. Its antigen is as yet unknown. Drawn from each donor were 8.5 to 10 milliliters of peripheral blood. The V gene end was trimmed by 5 bases and the J gene end by 1 base; junction bases not matched to a gene: 10. Germline V lookup: CDR1 SGHTA, CDR2 FQGTGA. The CDR3 is 17 amino acids. A sample-barcoded 5' primer and a J-beta primer mix were used in a second PCR of about 7 to 12 cycles. TCRdb independently ran MiXCR on the 5' RACE reads; one entry per CDR3 protein. This table has approximately 800,000 distinct CDR3 sequences, 62% appearing once. The sample comprised blood. The sequence came from a man aged 25-45 years in good health. The chain combines TRBV7-3 with TRBJ2-5; 10 nucleotides align to TRBD2. CDR3 region: CASSETLAGDLQETQYF. Here the CDR3 DNA reads TGTGCCAGCAGCGAAACCCTAGCGGGGGACCTCCAAGAGACCCAGTACTTC.